The 26 T cell receptor beta chains below all came from one sample that was sequenced in a study of T cells in narcolepsy. Here immunoSEQ multiplex PCR was the method, and the copy in TCRdb shows in-frame clones only, minus some. The data hold roughly 24,000 clones, with roughly 80% observed a single time. The source material was memory (CD45RA-) CD4+ T cells from blood. The receptors stem from a human donor in good health.

The gene calls are TRBV30 and TRBJ2-1; TRBD2 agrees at 8 bases. The trim removed 5 bases at V and 5 bases at J, leaving 8 bases unmatched. This CDR3 is 14 amino acids long. Looked up from germline, CDR1 is GTSNPN and CDR2 is SVGIG (reference sequence). DNA for the CDR3: TGTGCCTGGGGCTTACTAGCGGAAAACAATGAGCAGTTCTTC. This codes for CAWGLLAENNEQFF.

This chain connects TRBV4-1 to TRBJ2-7; D gene ambiguous. V was shortened by 5 bases and J by 3 bases, with 20 bases between the two germline ends. The CDR3 loop spans 16 amino acids. Looked up from germline, CDR1 is MGHRA and CDR2 is YSYEKL. Here the CDR3 reads CASSTRTTSSYYEQYF. CDR3 sequence (DNA): TGCGCCAGCAGCACCCGAACAACCTCGTCCTACTACGAGCAGTACTTC.

This rearrangement joins TRBV7-3 to TRBJ1-1; no clear D. Per the germline V gene, CDR1 is SGHTA and CDR2 is FQGTGA. The CDR3 length is 15 residues. Trimming took off 1 base at V and 4 bases at J, with 13 bases between the two ends. The CDR3 loop is CASSLNIAEGTEAFF. The CDR3, as DNA: TGTGCCAGCAGCTTAAATATTGCGGAAGGCACTGAAGCTTTCTTT.

The chain is built from TRBV29-1 and TRBJ2-1, with a tentative D call TRBD1 (5 bases). The V gene's germline CDR1 is SQVTM and CDR2 ANQGSEA. The CDR3 length is 13 residues. V lost 7 bases to trimming and J lost 0 bases, with 10 bases between them. Written as DNA, the CDR3 is TGCAGCGGCCGACAGAGCTCCTACAATGAGCAGTTCTTC. Encoded protein: CSGRQSSYNEQFF.

The chain's CDR3 is CATSRRDSANYGYTF. The CDR3 DNA reads TGTGCCACCAGCAGGAGGGACAGTGCTAACTATGGCTACACCTTC. The V call is TRBV15, the J call TRBJ1-2; TRBD1 matches 7 bases. J was trimmed by 0 bases and V by 3 bases; bases with no gene match: 4. Germline-derived CDR1 and CDR2 are LNHNV and YYDKDF (reference sequence). The CDR3 is 15 residues long.

This clone was observed a few times. The chain couples TRBV5-6 to TRBJ1-2; unclear D gene. V was clipped by 4 bases and J by 6 bases, with 16 bases between them. This CDR3 contains 14 residues. The V gene's germline CDR1 is SGHDT and CDR2 YYEEEE. CDR3 sequence: CASSQTRSWHGYTF. DNA of the CDR3: TGTGCCAGCAGCCAGACAAGGTCGTGGCATGGCTACACCTTC.

The chain couples TRBV30 to TRBJ1-2; tentative D call: TRBD1 (5 bases). CDR3 length: 14 residues. The germline V gene encodes CDR1 GTSNPN and CDR2 SVGIG (reference sequence). The V end lost 2 bases, the J end lost 5 bases, and 15 bases lay between the germline ends. In DNA form, the CDR3 reads TGTGCCTGGAGTCTTCGTGGGGCGCCTTATGGCTACACCTTC. Protein sequence: CAWSLRGAPYGYTF. The whole variable domain, filled in from reference TRBV30 and TRBJ1-2, reads SQTIHQWPATLVQPVGSPLSLECTVEGTSNPNLYWYRQAAGRGLQLLFYSVGIGQISSEVPQNLSASRPQDRQFILSSKKLLLSDSGFYLCAWSLRGAPYGYTFGSGTRLTVV.

The J gene is TRBJ1-2, the V gene TRBV14; 9 bases are shared with TRBD1. The CDR3 covers 15 residues. J was trimmed by 5 bases and V by 2 bases; bases with no gene match: 6. Germline V gene data show CDR1 as SGHDN and CDR2 as FVKESK. CDR3 coding DNA: TGTGCCAGCAGCCAAACGGGACAGGGCAAGTATGGCTACACCTTC. Amino acids: CASSQTGQGKYGYTF.

This chain joins TRBV28 and TRBJ1-5, with TRBD1 identical over 8 bases. This CDR3 region has 18 residues. In germline, CDR1 is MDHEN, CDR2 SYDVKM. Trimming at V came to 8 bases and at J to 0 bases, leaving 15 bases not matched to a gene. The CDR3: CASFRGQGRGYSNQPQHF. CDR3 bases: TGTGCCAGCTTTCGTGGACAGGGTAGGGGGTATAGCAATCAGCCCCAGCATTTT.

This clone has only a few counts. The chain links TRBV29-1 to TRBJ2-5; 9 bases match TRBD2. This CDR3 region has 11 residues. J gave up 13 bases and V 4 bases, and 7 bases lay outside the gene matches. Germline CDR1 SQVTM, CDR2 ANQGSEA. CDR3 protein: CSVVVAGAPYF. CDR3 DNA sequence: TGCAGCGTTGTAGTAGCGGGGGCCCCGTACTTC.

A few counts support this clone. Other nucleotide sequences in the sample specify the same CDR3. The V and J genes are TRBV29-1 and TRBJ2-5; 8 bases map to TRBD1. CDR1 and CDR2 from the germline V gene are SQVTM and ANQGSEA. There are 12 residues in the CDR3. J gave up 2 bases and V 5 bases, and 1 base lay outside the gene matches. The CDR3 spells CSVHRGQETQYF. CDR3 DNA sequence: TGCAGCGTTCACAGGGGGCAAGAGACCCAGTACTTC.

V usage is TRBV28 and J usage is TRBJ1-5; possibly TRBD1 for D (6 bases). The CDR3 extends over 15 amino acids. The V and J ends lost 1 base and 0 bases respectively, with 7 bases between them. Germline CDR1 and CDR2: MDHEN and SYDVKM. This CDR3 reads CASSLSDSSNQPQHF. The DNA for the CDR3 is TGTGCCAGCAGTTTATCGGACAGTAGCAATCAGCCCCAGCATTTT.

CDR3 sequence: CASRDSGGVYNEQFF. DNA of the CDR3: TGTGCCAGCAGGGATTCAGGGGGTGTATACAATGAGCAGTTCTTC. The V and J genes are TRBV6-5 and TRBJ2-1, with 7 bases matching TRBD1. Germline trimming cut 6 bases from V and 4 bases from J; bases unmatched to any gene: 9. The CDR3 totals 15 residues. From germline, CDR1 is MNHEY and CDR2 SVGAGI.

V usage is TRBV5-1 and J usage is TRBJ2-3; TRBD1 matches at 10 bases. The junction had 5 bases not matched to a gene; V was cut back by 4 bases and J by 3 bases. Germline CDR1 and CDR2: SGHRS and YFSETQ. The CDR3 is 15 residues long. In nucleotides, the CDR3 is TGCGCCAGCAGCAAAGGACAGGGGGGAACAGATACGCAGTATTTT. As protein: CASSKGQGGTDTQYF. Filled out from reference TRBV5-1 and TRBJ2-3, the complete variable domain reads KAGVTQTPRYLIKTRGQQVTLSCSPISGHRSVSWYQQTPGQGLQFLFEYFSETQRNKGNFPGRFSGRQFSNSRSEMNVSTLELGDSALYLCASSKGQGGTDTQYFGPGTRLTVL.

The chain carries TRBV19 and TRBJ2-2, with D uncertain. Per germline, CDR1 LNHDA and CDR2 SQIVND (reference sequence). The ends were cut back, 7 bases at V and 0 bases at J, with 3 bases in the middle. This CDR3 has 12 amino acids. The CDR3 loop reads CASITNTGELFF. The CDR3 nucleotides read TGTGCCAGTATTACGAACACCGGGGAGCTGTTTTTT.

The chain combines TRBV28 with TRBJ1-5; D unresolved. CDR1 and CDR2 from the germline V gene are MDHEN and SYDVKM. The CDR3 is 12 residues long. V lost 2 bases and J 8 bases, leaving 7 bases between the germline ends. CDR3 DNA sequence: TGTGCCAGCAGTTTAGTACCCGAGCCCCAGCATTTT. This translates into CASSLVPEPQHF.

The rearrangement joins TRBV19 to TRBJ1-1, with D possibly TRBD1 on 6 matching bases. CDR1 and CDR2 (germline): LNHDA, SQIVND (reference sequence). The CDR3 spans 14 residues. V lost 4 bases and J lost 3, with 12 bases in between. CDR3 in amino acids: CASSTLGAHTEAFF. The DNA for the CDR3 is TGTGCCAGTAGTACACTGGGGGCTCACACTGAAGCTTTCTTT.

The chain combines TRBV5-1 with TRBJ2-6; 8 bases match TRBD1. The CDR3 runs to 18 residues. With V trimmed by 5 bases and J by 0 bases, 10 bases remained unmatched. Germline lookup yields CDR1 SGHRS and CDR2 YFSETQ. CDR3 sequence reads: CASSSGQGLHSGANVLTF. CDR3 nucleotides: TGCGCCAGCAGTTCCGGACAGGGTCTACACTCTGGGGCCAACGTCCTGACTTTC.

J is TRBJ1-2 and V is TRBV5-8; tentatively, D is TRBD1 (6 bases). Per germline, CDR1 SGHTS and CDR2 YDEGEE. The CDR3 spans 13 residues. Trimming pared 2 bases from V and 7 bases from J, leaving 12 bases between. In DNA, the CDR3 is TGTGCCAGCAGCTTCAACAGGGTTGGTGGCTACACCTTC. This gives the protein CASSFNRVGGYTF.

The chain links TRBV10-3 to TRBJ2-2; the D gene is possibly TRBD2 (6 bases). V lost 2 bases and J lost 7, with 20 bases in between. From germline, CDR1 is ENHRY and CDR2 SYGVKD. The CDR3 consists of 17 residues. The CDR3 region has the DNA TGTGCCATCAGTGAGATGGGGGGACCCAGTGGTGGCGGGGAGCTGTTTTTT. It codes for CAISEMGGPSGGGELFF.

The sample holds a few counts of this clone. The rearrangement uses TRBV5-1 and TRBJ2-1; D not resolved. The CDR3 covers 13 residues. V dropped 0 bases and J dropped 5 bases, with 6 bases sitting between them. CDR1 is SGHRS, CDR2 YFSETQ, per germline. The CDR3 coding sequence is TGCGCCAGCAGCTTGGACAGCAACAATGAGCAGTTCTTC. It translates to CASSLDSNNEQFF.

V and J are TRBV10-3 and TRBJ1-1; D remains ambiguous. Germline-derived CDR1 and CDR2 are ENHRY and SYGVKD. CDR3 size: 16 residues. Trimming removed 2 bases from V and 1 base from J, with 14 bases in between. The CDR3 loop reads CAISEGSGDWNTEAFF. CDR3 in DNA: TGTGCCATCAGTGAGGGATCCGGAGACTGGAACACTGAAGCTTTCTTT.

The chain joins TRBV4-2 to TRBJ2-6; D gene unclear. This CDR3 spans 14 amino acids. V lost 1 base to trimming and J lost 3 bases, with 4 bases between them. Germline V gives CDR1 LGHNA, CDR2 YNFKEQ. As DNA, the CDR3 is TGTGCCAGCAGCCAAGTTAATGGGGCCAACGTCCTGACTTTC. This sequence encodes CASSQVNGANVLTF.

This chain connects TRBV28 to TRBJ2-7; 7 bases fit TRBD2. J was trimmed by 7 bases and V by 5 bases; bases with no gene match: 8. Germline V gene lookup returns CDR1 MDHEN and CDR2 SYDVKM. This CDR3 region has 13 residues. This CDR3 is CASSPSGTGEQYF. In DNA, the CDR3 is TGTGCCAGCAGTCCTAGCGGAACGGGGGAGCAGTACTTC.

The J gene is TRBJ2-7, the V gene TRBV5-1; D could derive from TRBD1 or TRBD2 (5 bases each). CDR1 is SGHRS and CDR2 is YFSETQ in the germline V gene. The V end was cut by 4 bases, the J end by 0 bases, with 11 bases between. This CDR3 region has 14 residues. CDR3 sequence reads: CASSLTGTSYEQYF. As DNA, the CDR3 is TGCGCCAGCAGCCTTACCGGGACCTCCTACGAGCAGTACTTC.

The chain uses TRBV30 and TRBJ2-2; D uncertain. Germline CDR1 GTSNPN, CDR2 SVGIG (reference sequence). Trimming pared 8 bases from V and 2 bases from J, leaving 15 bases between. The CDR3 runs to 14 residues. CDR3 sequence (DNA): TGTGCCATCAGCCGTCTGGTAAACACCGGGGAGCTGTTTTTT. Translation gives CAISRLVNTGELFF.